This passage covers 5 T cell receptor beta chains from one sample sequenced in a study of blood T cell repertoires in COVID-19 (dated by TCRdb to the early 2020s). The library relied on the immunoSEQ multiplex PCR assay. TCRdb mirrors the immuneACCESS table, restricted to in-frame sequences. Some clones are absent from its copies; in checked studies, under half trace to an unresolved V gene, and the reason for the others is unknown. The sample table shows roughly 330,000 clones, and roughly 90% are seen once. The ten largest clones take up roughly 9.9% of the sample. Source material: peripheral blood. The receptors here all came from a man aged 25-45 years with COVID-19, enrolled during active disease.

This clone has a single count. This sequence joins TRBV24-1 and TRBJ1-6, with D unresolved. CDR1 and CDR2 from the germline V gene are KGHDR and SFDVKD. This CDR3 comprises 13 residues. V lost 11 bases and J lost 7, with 14 bases in between. The CDR3 nucleotides read TGTGCCATTCAGATCTCGGGGAATTCACCCCTCCACTTT. This gives the protein CAIQISGNSPLHF.

The rearrangement uses TRBV30 and TRBJ2-2; 9 bases line up with TRBD1. With 3 bases clipped from V and 7 bases from J, the junction kept 6 bases outside the gene matches. Germline lookup yields CDR1 GTSNPN and CDR2 SVGIG (reference sequence). This CDR3 is built from 14 residues. CDR3 residues: CAWSEGQGIGELFF. CDR3 DNA sequence: TGTGCCTGGAGCGAGGGACAGGGAATCGGGGAGCTGTTTTTT.

The chain combines TRBV2 with TRBJ1-3; D is uncertain. The germline V gene has CDR1 SNHLY and CDR2 FYNNEI. This CDR3 has 13 amino acids. The V gene lost 6 bases and the J gene lost 3 bases, with 9 bases spanning the gap. As DNA, the CDR3 is TGTGCCAGCAGAAGCGGCCTTGGAAACACCATATATTTT. It is translated as CASRSGLGNTIYF.

This clone turned up a few times. The genes are TRBV7-6 and TRBJ2-1; no definite D call. The V gene's germline CDR1 is SGHVS and CDR2 FNYEAQ. V lost 1 base to trimming and J lost 5 bases, with 12 bases between them. This CDR3 spans 15 amino acids. As DNA, the CDR3 is TGTGCCAGCAGCTTAGAAACTACGCCTCACAATGAGCAGTTCTTC. It translates to CASSLETTPHNEQFF.

The chain is built from TRBV27 and TRBJ1-6; tentative D call: TRBD1 (5 bases). Trimming took 10 bases from V and 7 from J, leaving 29 bases between them. The CDR3 has 18 residues. CDR1 MNHEY and CDR2 SMNVEV come from the germline V gene (reference sequence). The CDR3: CATSGRASSRAGNSPLHF. The DNA of the CDR3 is TGTGCCACCTCAGGGAGGGCGAGTTCTAGGGCGGGGAATTCACCCCTCCACTTT.